This record looks at one TCR beta chain sequence and its context. These data are taken from a study of blood T cell repertoires in COVID-19. Sequencing used immunoSEQ multiplex PCR; TCRdb keeps in-frame clones, though not all of them. The sample holds 100,000 to 150,000 clones, 80% to 95% seen once. The V end was cut by 0 bases, the J end by 4 bases, with 17 bases between. The germline gives CDR1 MRHNA, CDR2 SNTAGT. This CDR3 has 17 amino acids. The sequence was obtained from a man in his fifties with COVID-19, enrolled during active disease. Sequencing was performed on peripheral blood. The chain is built from TRBV6-4 and TRBJ2-3, with D maybe TRBD2 (7 bases). The DNA of the CDR3 is TGTGCCAGCAGTGACTCGATAGGGGGAGGGCCCCCAGATACGCAGTATTTT. It specifies CASSDSIGGGPPDTQYF.